Presented here are 28 T cell receptor beta chains from one specimen sequenced in a study of shared clonotypes between healthy human individuals. The data were produced by immunoSEQ multiplex PCR, yet TCRdb's version contains in-frame clones alone and is incomplete. The sample lists approximately 2,300,000 clones; 85% to 95% were seen once. Sequenced sample: naive CD4+ T cells from PBMCs. Subset defined: CD45RA+ positively selected. These receptors were taken from a man aged 18 to 29 in good health. Some clones in this sample may be carry-over from other donors' samples.

In DNA form, the CDR3 reads TGTGCCAGCAGGGGGGACAGCCTTGGCTACACCTTC. This encodes CASRGDSLGYTF. V is TRBV2 and J is TRBJ1-2, with 7 nucleotides matching TRBD1. The CDR3 has 12 residues. The trim removed 6 bases at V and 7 bases at J, leaving 5 bases unmatched. Germline assignment: CDR1 SNHLY and CDR2 FYNNEI.

The chain couples TRBV9 to TRBJ1-2; 8 nucleotides line up with TRBD1. The CDR3 totals 20 residues. The junction had 20 bases not matched to a gene; V was cut back by 3 bases and J by 1 base. Germline values: CDR1 SGDLS, CDR2 YYNGEE. The CDR3 loop is CASSGGPLGRTGPLNYGYTF. As DNA, the CDR3 is TGTGCCAGCAGCGGAGGTCCTTTAGGTCGGACAGGGCCCCTTAACTATGGCTACACCTTC.

With regard to this clone: One junction end does not reproduce the germline sequence, and a read error may be involved. The J gene is TRBJ1-5, the V gene TRBV18; TRBD1 matches at 7 bases. This CDR3 has 15 residues. Germline-derived CDR1 and CDR2 are KGHSH and LQKENI. This CDR3 is CATSTGVNSNQPQHF. The CDR3, as DNA: TGTGCCACCTCAACAGGGGTTAATAGCAATCAGCCCCAGCATTTT.

The chain links TRBV30 to TRBJ2-7; D tentatively reads TRBD1 or TRBD2 (5 bases each). The V end lost 3 bases, the J end lost 2 bases, and 14 bases lay between the germline ends. Germline CDR1 is GTSNPN and CDR2 is SVGIG (reference sequence). The CDR3 contains 14 residues. In DNA form, the CDR3 reads TGTGCCTGGAGCGCCGGGACGGCCCCCTACGAGCAGTACTTC. Translation gives CAWSAGTAPYEQYF.

This CDR3 reads CASSPTGLAGGQGYEQYF. For the CDR3, the DNA is TGTGCCAGCTCACCAACAGGACTAGCGGGAGGCCAAGGCTACGAGCAGTACTTC. The V gene is TRBV18, the J gene TRBJ2-7; 14 positions match TRBD2. V shed 2 bases and J 3 bases; nucleotides not matched to a gene: 9. Germline values: CDR1 KGHSH, CDR2 LQKENI. The CDR3 totals 18 residues.

This clone was observed once. V and J are TRBV11-3 and TRBJ1-5; TRBD1 matches at 8 bases. The CDR3 has 15 residues. The J segment lost 1 base and the V segment lost 5 bases, leaving 4 bases of the junction unmatched. From germline, CDR1 is SGHNT and CDR2 YENEEA. The CDR3 region has the DNA TGTGCCAGCAGCCTGGGGGACAGGAGCAATCAGCCCCAGCATTTT. Its translation is CASSLGDRSNQPQHF. The whole variable domain, filled in from reference TRBV11-3 and TRBJ1-5, reads EAGVVQSPRYKIIEKKQPVAFWCNPISGHNTLYWYLQNLGQGPELLIRYENEEAVDDSQLPKDRFSAERLKGVDSTLKIQPAELGDSAVYLCASSLGDRSNQPQHFGDGTRLSIL.

J is TRBJ2-2 and V is TRBV9; D is unclear. The CDR3 is 13 residues long. Looked up from germline, CDR1 is SGDLS and CDR2 is YYNGEE. Trimming took off 4 bases at V and 4 bases at J, with 8 bases between the two ends. CDR3: CASSQTPTGELFF. Here the CDR3 DNA reads TGTGCCAGCAGCCAAACCCCCACCGGGGAGCTGTTTTTT.

This chain's CDR3 is CASSVQVRESGNTIYF. The CDR3 nucleotides are TGTGCCAGCAGCGTACAGGTCAGGGAGTCTGGAAACACCATATATTTT. This chain uses TRBV9 with TRBJ1-3, with a tentative D call TRBD1 (5 bases). This CDR3 comprises 16 residues. Germline CDR1 SGDLS, CDR2 YYNGEE. Trimming took 1 base from V and 1 from J, leaving 12 bases between them. Full variable domain (remainder filled in from reference TRBV9 and TRBJ1-3): DSGVTQTPKHLITATGQRVTLRCSPRSGDLSVYWYQQSLDQGLQFLIQYYNGEERAKGNILERFSAQQFPDLHSELNLSSLELGDSALYFCASSVQVRESGNTIYFGEGSWLTVV.

This rearrangement joins TRBV7-3 to TRBJ2-3; D is unresolved. This CDR3 contains 13 residues. Germline lookup yields CDR1 SGHTA and CDR2 FQGTGA. The germline V and J ends were trimmed by 3 bases and 2 bases, with 6 bases remaining between them. CDR3 in amino acids: CASSLVITDTQYF. The CDR3 DNA sequence: TGTGCCAGCAGCTTGGTCATCACAGATACGCAGTATTTT. Based on the CDR3 plus reference TRBV7-3 and TRBJ2-3, the full variable domain is GAGVSQTPSNKVTEKGKYVELRCDPISGHTALYWYRQSLGQGPEFLIYFQGTGAADDSGLPNDRFFAVRPEGSVSTLKIQRTERGDSAVYLCASSLVITDTQYFGPGTRLTVL.

The chain carries TRBV25-1 and TRBJ1-2; possibly TRBD1 for D (5 bases). V gave up 5 bases and J gave up 8 bases, with 9 bases separating them. This CDR3 comprises 11 residues. Per germline, CDR1 MGHDK and CDR2 SYGVNS. CDR3 sequence reads: CASSRGPGYTF. For the CDR3, the DNA is TGTGCCAGCAGTCGGGGCCCAGGCTACACCTTC.

The chain is built from TRBV7-8 and TRBJ1-2, with 7 nucleotides matching TRBD1. From germline, CDR1 is SGHVS and CDR2 FQNEAQ. The V gene end was trimmed by 4 bases and the J gene end by 3 bases; junction bases not matched to a gene: 2. CDR3 length: 13 residues. CDR3 protein: CASSSGGDYGYTF. In DNA form, the CDR3 reads TGTGCCAGCAGCTCAGGGGGAGACTATGGCTACACCTTC.

The J gene is TRBJ2-1, the V gene TRBV28; TRBD2 might be the D (5 bases). This CDR3 is 19 amino acids long. Germline-derived CDR1 and CDR2 are MDHEN and SYDVKM. V was cut by 4 bases and J by 0 bases, with 22 bases left in between. The CDR3 protein is CASSSLFPSPGSSYNEQFF. DNA for the CDR3: TGTGCCAGCAGTTCTTTATTCCCGTCCCCGGGGAGCTCCTACAATGAGCAGTTCTTC.

This clone was seen once. This sequence joins TRBV15 and TRBJ2-7; 8 bases are shared with TRBD1. Germline lookup yields CDR1 LNHNV and CDR2 YYDKDF (reference sequence). V shed 1 base and J 6 bases; nucleotides not matched to a gene: 8. This CDR3 is built from 15 residues. The CDR3 spells CATSRGGTGPGEQYF. Here the CDR3 DNA reads TGTGCCACCAGCAGAGGTGGGACAGGCCCGGGCGAGCAGTACTTC.

This clone showed up just once. This chain joins TRBV10-2 and TRBJ2-7; 7 bases are shared with TRBD2. This CDR3 comprises 13 residues. V gave up 7 bases and J gave up 0 bases; unmatched junction bases: 3. Looked up from germline, CDR1 is WSHSY and CDR2 is SAAADI. CDR3 bases: TGCGCCAGCACCCGGGACTACTCCTACGAGCAGTACTTC. This translates into CASTRDYSYEQYF.

The chain employs TRBV28 and TRBJ1-2, with D hard to call. From germline, CDR1 is MDHEN and CDR2 SYDVKM. V was trimmed by 6 bases and J by 0 bases, leaving 14 bases between them. This CDR3 contains 15 residues. CDR3 region: CASRVFLFSNYGYTF. CDR3 DNA sequence: TGTGCCAGCAGGGTCTTTCTTTTTTCTAACTATGGCTACACCTTC.

A remark on this clone: This CDR3 is also generated by other DNA sequences in the sample. CDR3 coding DNA: TGTGCCAGCTCACCAGCCCTAGCGACAGATACGCAGTATTTT. It specifies CASSPALATDTQYF. The genes are TRBV18 and TRBJ2-3, with TRBD2 as a possible D gene (6 bases). This CDR3 has 14 amino acids. Trimming took off 2 bases at V and 3 bases at J, with 9 bases between the two ends. The V gene's germline CDR1 is KGHSH and CDR2 LQKENI.

The chain joins TRBV5-1 to TRBJ2-7; no firm D call. V lost 1 base to trimming and J lost 2 bases, with 7 bases between them. CDR3 length: 13 amino acids. CDR1 and CDR2 (germline): SGHRS, YFSETQ. The CDR3 reads CASSLSLPYEQYF. In DNA form, the CDR3 reads TGCGCCAGCAGCTTGTCGCTACCCTACGAGCAGTACTTC.

The chain has TRBV4-3 and TRBJ1-6; tentatively, D is TRBD1 (6 bases). CDR1 and CDR2 (germline): LGHNA, YSLEER. The CDR3 is made up of 14 amino acids. Trimming took 2 bases from V and 8 from J, leaving 10 bases between them. The CDR3 sequence: CASSQNNRDSPLHF. CDR3 nucleotides: TGCGCCAGCAGCCAAAATAACAGGGATTCACCCCTCCACTTT.

The J gene is TRBJ2-5, the V gene TRBV5-4, with a tentative D call TRBD1 (6 bases). Trimming removed 4 bases at V and 7 bases at J, with 17 bases between. This CDR3 has 14 amino acids. Germline CDR1 is SGHNT and CDR2 is YYREEE (reference sequence). This CDR3 reads CASSTQQGSGTQYF. The CDR3 DNA sequence: TGTGCCAGCAGCACACAGCAGGGGTCGGGGACCCAGTACTTC.

The CDR3 DNA sequence: TGTGCCAGCAGCTTCGCTGGGGAGGGGTGGAAGTACTTC. Protein: CASSFAGEGWKYF. This chain links TRBV11-2 with TRBJ2-7, with 7 bases aligning to TRBD2. V was pared by 3 bases and J by 11 bases, with 10 bases of the junction left unmatched. The CDR3 sequence is 13 residues long. CDR1 is SGHAT and CDR2 is FQNNGV in the germline V gene.

V and J are TRBV9 and TRBJ2-1, with TRBD2 identical over 7 bases. Trimming removed 4 bases from V and 5 bases from J; junction bases left unmatched: 6. The germline CDR1 and CDR2 sequences are SGDLS and YYNGEE. CDR3 length: 14 amino acids. Here the CDR3 DNA reads TGTGCCAGCAGCACCACTAGCGTAGACAATGAGCAGTTCTTC. It translates to CASSTTSVDNEQFF.

The chain combines TRBV28 with TRBJ2-1; D remains unclear. The CDR3 consists of 15 residues. Germline-derived CDR1 and CDR2 are MDHEN and SYDVKM. Deletions cut 2 bases from V and 0 bases from J, with 8 bases between. CDR3: CASSLARSSYNEQFF. CDR3 DNA: TGTGCCAGCAGTTTAGCCAGGAGCTCCTACAATGAGCAGTTCTTC.

This chain joins TRBV7-2 and TRBJ2-2; TRBD2 matches at 10 bases. Trimming removed 1 base from V and 1 base from J; junction bases left unmatched: 6. Germline CDR1 reads SGHTA; CDR2 reads FQGNSA. This CDR3 comprises 18 residues. The CDR3 DNA reads as TGTGCCAGCAGCTTAGGGGTAGCGGGAGGCCGGAACACCGGGGAGCTGTTTTTT. As protein: CASSLGVAGGRNTGELFF.

The chain is built from TRBV10-3 and TRBJ2-5, with TRBD2 matching over 10 bases. The length of the CDR3 is 16 residues. The germline V gene encodes CDR1 ENHRY and CDR2 SYGVKD. V shed 0 bases and J 11 bases; nucleotides not matched to a gene: 12. In DNA form, the CDR3 reads TGTGCCATCAGTGAGTCATCGCTAGCGGGAGTAGAAGAGCAGTACTTC. Its translation is CAISESSLAGVEEQYF.

The gene calls are TRBV5-4 and TRBJ2-7, with D unclear. This CDR3 is built from 16 residues. The ends were cut back, 4 bases at V and 0 bases at J, with 17 bases in the middle. Germline CDR1 reads SGHNT; CDR2 reads YYREEE (reference sequence). The CDR3 nucleotides are TGTGCCAGCAGCCCTGGACCCACGGTGAGCTCCTACGAGCAGTACTTC. This encodes CASSPGPTVSSYEQYF.

The chain joins TRBV7-2 to TRBJ1-2, with D possibly matching TRBD1 (6 bases). The V end was cut by 1 base, the J end by 7 bases, with 10 bases between. Germline V gives CDR1 SGHTA, CDR2 FQGNSA. The CDR3 has 13 residues. DNA for the CDR3: TGTGCCAGCAGCTTAGTGGACAGATTTGGCTACACCTTC. Translated, it gives CASSLVDRFGYTF. Supplemented by reference TRBV7-2 and TRBJ1-2, the full variable domain reads GAGVSQSPSNKVTEKGKDVELRCDPISGHTALYWYRQSLGQGLEFLIYFQGNSAPDKSGLPSDRFSAERTGGSVSTLTIQRTQQEDSAVYLCASSLVDRFGYTFGSGTRLTVV.

The rearrangement links TRBV27 to TRBJ2-5, with D uncertain. Trimming left V 11 bases short and J 3 bases short, with 16 bases between. This CDR3 has 13 amino acids. The germline gives CDR1 MNHEY, CDR2 SMNVEV (reference sequence). CDR3 nucleotide sequence: TGTGCCGTAAAGGCGTGGAATGAAGAGACCCAGTACTTC. This encodes CAVKAWNEETQYF.

This clone appeared once. The chain carries TRBV7-9 and TRBJ1-2; the match to TRBD1 covers 8 bases. Germline V gives CDR1 SEHNR, CDR2 FQNEAQ (reference sequence). The trim removed 5 bases at V and 7 bases at J, leaving 12 bases unmatched. The CDR3 is 15 amino acids. The chain's CDR3 is CASSEPGQGMAGYTF. The CDR3 DNA reads TGTGCCAGCAGCGAACCTGGACAGGGCATGGCTGGCTACACCTTC.